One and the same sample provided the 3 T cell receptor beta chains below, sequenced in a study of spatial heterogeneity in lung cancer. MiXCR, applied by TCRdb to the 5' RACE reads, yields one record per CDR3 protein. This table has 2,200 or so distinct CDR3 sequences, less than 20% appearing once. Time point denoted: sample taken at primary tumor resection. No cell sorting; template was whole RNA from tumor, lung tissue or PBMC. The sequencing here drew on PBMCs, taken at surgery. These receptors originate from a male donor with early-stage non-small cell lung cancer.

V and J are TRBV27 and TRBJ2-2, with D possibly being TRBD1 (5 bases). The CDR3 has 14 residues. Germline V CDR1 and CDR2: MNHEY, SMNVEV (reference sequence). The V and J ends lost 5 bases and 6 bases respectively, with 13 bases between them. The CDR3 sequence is CASSPKGQPGELFF. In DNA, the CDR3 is TGTGCCAGCAGTCCCAAGGGGCAACCCGGGGAGCTGTTTTTT.

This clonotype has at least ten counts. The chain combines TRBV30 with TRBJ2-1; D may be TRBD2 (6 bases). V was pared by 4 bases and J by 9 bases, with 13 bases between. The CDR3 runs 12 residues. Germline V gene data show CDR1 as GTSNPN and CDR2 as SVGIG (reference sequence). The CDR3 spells CAWTTLASEQFF. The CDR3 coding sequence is TGTGCCTGGACAACTCTAGCGTCTGAGCAGTTCTTC.

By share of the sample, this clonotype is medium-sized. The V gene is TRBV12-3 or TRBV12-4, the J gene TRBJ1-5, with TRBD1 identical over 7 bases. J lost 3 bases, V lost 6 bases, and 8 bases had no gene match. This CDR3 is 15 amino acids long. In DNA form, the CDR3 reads TGTGCCAGCAGCTCCCGGACAGGTTACAATCAGCCCCAGCATTTT. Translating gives CASSSRTGYNQPQHF.